This T cell receptor (beta chain) emerged from a study of CD4 and CD8 cells across lung adenocarcinoma regions. Localized lung adenocarcinoma, a non-small cell lung cancer, affected the donors. TCRdb passed the PCR reads through MiXCR, listing each CDR3 protein once. This sample yields under 10,000 distinct CDR3 sequences, of which 56% are seen a single time; 24% belongs to the top ten. This clonotype is classed as medium-sized. This CDR3 comprises 13 residues. The germline V gene encodes CDR1 MNHNS and CDR2 SASEGT. Trimming cost V 8 bases and J 4 bases, with 11 bases left between them. The sequencing sample was made of CD4+ T cells from the center of a lung tumor. This TCR was sampled from a female donor with lung adenocarcinoma. The CD4 and CD8 labels of this study may be unreliable. This chain links TRBV6-1 with TRBJ2-2; D unresolved. The CDR3 sequence is CASSGSATGELFF. The CDR3, as DNA: TGTGCCAGCTCCGGGTCGGCCACCGGGGAGCTGTTTTTT.